These T cell receptor beta chains were read from a single sample in a study of blood T cells in healthy people across ages. Via MiXCR, TCRdb re-called the 5' RACE reads, giving one row per CDR3 protein. The sample includes around 710,000 distinct CDR3 sequences, 43% of them seen just once. Sequencing was carried out using blood. The receptors originated from a woman in her fifties or sixties in good health. The CDR3 runs from the conserved cysteine through the conserved F or W. A D gene is named only where the DNA matches it firmly. Where a row states a size, it is once, few, many or the class of an expanded clone; other rows omit it.

D | J | size | V | DNA | CDR3
NA | TRBJ1-1 | few | TRBV5-1 | TGCGCCAGCAGCCCCGGGAATATGAACACTGAAGCTTTCTTT | CASSPGNMNTEAFF
NA | TRBJ1-1 | NA | TRBV6-1 | TGTGCCAGCAGTGAGACCGGGACGGGGGACACTGAAGCTTTCTTT | CASSETGTGDTEAFF
TRBD1 | TRBJ2-6 | few | TRBV2 | TGTGCCAACCAGGGGGTCTCTGGGGCCAACGTCCTGACTTTC | CANQGVSGANVLTF
NA | TRBJ2-1 | NA | TRBV12-5 | TGTGCTAGTGGTCCCGGACAGTTAAACTCCTACAATGAGCAGTTCTTC | CASGPGQLNSYNEQFF
TRBD1 | TRBJ1-1 | NA | TRBV5-1 | TGCGCCAGCAGCTTCGGGACAGGGGGCACTGAAGCTTTCTTT | CASSFGTGGTEAFF
NA | TRBJ2-7 | few | TRBV6-6 | TGTGCCAGCAGTTACATCAGAGAGGCCTACGAGCAGTACTTC | CASSYIREAYEQYF
NA | TRBJ2-7 | NA | TRBV6-5 | TGTGCCACAACGGGCGAGAGCTCCTACGAGCAGTACTTC | CATTGESSYEQYF
TRBD2 | TRBJ2-1 | NA | TRBV11-2 | TGTGCCAGCAGCTTAGTTATGCGAGGGACTAGCGGAAGTACAAGTGTTGGACGGAATAGTGAGCAGTTCTTC | CASSLVMRGTSGSTSVGRNSEQFF
NA | TRBJ1-2 | NA | TRBV28 | TGTGCCAGCAGTTTCCAAGGATATGGCTACACCTTC | CASSFQGYGYTF
NA | TRBJ2-2 | NA | TRBV29-1 | TGCAGCTTTATGGGGGATCTACAAGGGGAGCTGTTTTTT | CSFMGDLQGELFF
TRBD2 | TRBJ2-7 | once | TRBV6-2/TRBV6-3 | TGTGCCAGCAGTCCAAGGACTAGCGGGCCTAAGGGGCAGTACTTC | CASSPRTSGPKGQYF
NA | TRBJ1-1 | NA | TRBV6-1 | TGTGCCAGCAGTGAAAAGGGACTTGGGAGGGGCGAAGCTTTCTTT | CASSEKGLGRGEAFF
TRBD2 | TRBJ2-7 | many | TRBV28 | TGTGCCAGCAGTTTGCTAGCGGGAGGCAAATACGAGCAGTACTTC | CASSLLAGGKYEQYF
TRBD1 | TRBJ2-1 | few | TRBV5-1 | TGCGCCAGCAGCTGGGGATTCCCCGGGACAGGGGCGAATGAGCAGTTCTTC | CASSWGFPGTGANEQFF
TRBD1 | TRBJ1-2 | NA | TRBV28 | TGTGCCAGCAGTTTAGACAGGGGCCCCTATGGCTACACCTTC | CASSLDRGPYGYTF
NA | TRBJ1-2 | once | TRBV5-1 | TGCGCCAGCAGCTTGGCCGTGGAGGTCGGGGGCTACACCTTC | CASSLAVEVGGYTF
TRBD1 | TRBJ2-7 | NA | TRBV28 | TGTGCCAGCAGTTCCGGGACAGGGTTCCCCTACGAGCAGTACTTC | CASSSGTGFPYEQYF
NA | TRBJ1-5 | NA | TRBV2 | TGTGCCAGCAGTGGGACAAGGATGCTCAATCAGCCCCAGCATTTT | CASSGTRMLNQPQHF
NA | TRBJ1-5 | few | TRBV12-5 | TGTGCTAGTGGTTTGGTTTTCCCTTTGACCCAGCATTTT | CASGLVFPLTQHF
NA | TRBJ1-1 | NA | TRBV29-1 | TGCAGCGTTGAATCGGTTGTGAGTACTGAAGCTTTCTTT | CSVESVVSTEAFF
TRBD2 | TRBJ2-3 | few | TRBV18 | TGTGCCAGCTCACCTCCGGGAACTAGCGGGGCTTTCACAGATACGCAGTATTTT | CASSPPGTSGAFTDTQYF
TRBD2 | TRBJ2-1 | many | TRBV7-2 | TGTGCCAGCAGCCGGATTAGCGGGAGCTCCTACAATGAGCAGTTCTTC | CASSRISGSSYNEQFF
NA | TRBJ1-1 | NA | TRBV24-1 | TGTGCCACCAGTGGTGGGGAGGACACTGAAGCTTTCTTT | CATSGGEDTEAFF
TRBD2 | TRBJ2-7 | NA | TRBV20-1 | TGCAGTGCTAGAGGGTACGGGACTAGGAAATACGAGCAGTACTTC | CSARGYGTRKYEQYF
TRBD1 | TRBJ1-2 | NA | TRBV6-5 | TGTGCCACCAAGACAGGGTCCGACTATGGCTACACCTTC | CATKTGSDYGYTF
TRBD1 | TRBJ2-7 | few | TRBV18 | TGTGCCAGCTCACCTGGGACAGACTCCTACGAGCAGTACTTC | CASSPGTDSYEQYF
NA | TRBJ2-1 | NA | TRBV13 | TGTGTCGGGAGCAGGGGGGATGAGCAGTTCTTC | CVGSRGDEQFF
NA | TRBJ2-4 | NA | TRBV9 | TGTGCCAGCAGCGTAGAAGGGCAGGGGAGAAACATTCAGTACTTC | CASSVEGQGRNIQYF
NA | TRBJ1-2 | NA | TRBV12-3/TRBV12-4 | TGTGCCAGCAGCACAGGGTCGGGCTATGGCCACACCTTC | CASSTGSGYGHTF
TRBD2 | TRBJ2-1 | NA | TRBV9 | TGTGCCAGCAGCGTCGGGACTACCTACAATGAGCAGTTCTTC | CASSVGTTYNEQFF
NA | TRBJ2-7 | NA | TRBV6-1 | TGTGCCAGCAGGACGGGGACGGGGTTCTACGAGCAGTACTTC | CASRTGTGFYEQYF
NA | TRBJ2-7 | few | TRBV20-1 | TGCAGTGCTAGAGATAGTAGCGCCTACTCCTACGAGCAGTACTTC | CSARDSSAYSYEQYF
TRBD2 | TRBJ2-1 | few | TRBV12-3/TRBV12-4 | TGTGCCAGCAGTCTTCTTGCAGCGGGATTGACTGAGCAGTTCTTC | CASSLLAAGLTEQFF
TRBD2 | TRBJ2-2 | NA | TRBV20-1 | TGCAGTGCTAGAGGGCGGCGACTAGCGAAAACCGGGGAGCTGTTTTTT | CSARGRRLAKTGELFF
NA | TRBJ2-7 | many | TRBV28 | TGTGCCAGCAGCGATTATGCCCACGAGCAGTACTTC | CASSDYAHEQYF
NA | TRBJ2-3 | NA | TRBV7-2 | TGTGCCAGCAGCTTATCGGGGACGGTGGATACGCAGTATTTT | CASSLSGTVDTQYF
TRBD2 | TRBJ2-5 | NA | TRBV10-3 | TGTGCCATCAGTGGGGTACTAGCGGGACTGTACTTC | CAISGVLAGLYF
NA | TRBJ2-1 | NA | TRBV3-1 | TGTGCCAGCAGCCAAGTGCAATTGGGGGAGCAGTTCTTC | CASSQVQLGEQFF
NA | TRBJ2-1 | many | TRBV7-2 | TGTGCCAGCAGAGGAGGCGGGACGAGCTCCTACAATGAGCAGTTCTTC | CASRGGGTSSYNEQFF
TRBD2 | TRBJ2-5 | few | TRBV7-3 | TGTGCCAGCAGCTTACTAGCGGGGGAGGCAGAGACCCAGTACTTC | CASSLLAGEAETQYF
NA | TRBJ2-7 | NA | TRBV6-6 | TGTGCCAGCTACCCCGCCGGAAAGGGGTCCTTCTCCTACGAGCAGTACTTC | CASYPAGKGSFSYEQYF
NA | TRBJ1-2 | NA | TRBV7-9 | TGTGCCAGCAGCTTAAGACTGGGACCCCGGGAGGGCTACACCTTC | CASSLRLGPREGYTF
TRBD1 | TRBJ1-4 | NA | TRBV3-1 | TGTGCCAGCAGCCCCAGGACAGGGGGTAATGAAAAACTGTTTTTT | CASSPRTGGNEKLFF
NA | TRBJ1-2 | NA | TRBV5-1 | TGCGCCAGCAGCTGGGCGGGGACGCGGGGCTACACCTTC | CASSWAGTRGYTF
TRBD1 | TRBJ1-1 | once | TRBV5-1 | TGCGCCAGCAGCTTGCAGGGGGGGAGCACTGAAGCTTTCTTT | CASSLQGGSTEAFF
TRBD2 | TRBJ2-5 | NA | TRBV10-3 | TGTGCCATCAGTGAGTCCGGGGGGTTCCAAGAGACCCAGTACTTC | CAISESGGFQETQYF
TRBD2 | TRBJ2-7 | NA | TRBV25-1 | TGTGCCAGCAGTGAATCGCTAGCGGGATACAATGAGCAGTACTTC | CASSESLAGYNEQYF
TRBD1 | TRBJ2-2 | NA | TRBV7-6 | TGTGCCAGCAGCTTAGAGACAGGGGCGAACCCCGGGGAGCTGTTTTTT | CASSLETGANPGELFF
TRBD2 | TRBJ2-5 | few | TRBV20-1 | TGCAGTGCTTATACTCTAGCGGGAGAAGAGACCCAGTACTTC | CSAYTLAGEETQYF
NA | TRBJ2-7 | few | TRBV9 | TGTGCCAGCAGCCCGGGTGGCGGGGGCCCGATTTACGAGCAGTACTTC | CASSPGGGGPIYEQYF
NA | TRBJ2-7 | NA | TRBV5-5 | TGTGCCAGCAGCTTCGGGGTGGAGCAGTACTTC | CASSFGVEQYF
TRBD1 | TRBJ2-7 | NA | TRBV5-1 | TGCGCCAGTTCCCGGGACAGGGAATACGAGCAGTACTTC | CASSRDREYEQYF
NA | TRBJ2-7 | NA | TRBV7-9 | TGTGCCAGCAGCTTCATGGCCGGCATCTCCTACGAGCAGTACTTC | CASSFMAGISYEQYF
NA | TRBJ2-5 | NA | TRBV3-1 | TGTGCCAGCAGCCGACTAGGGGCCCAAGAGACCCAGTACTTC | CASSRLGAQETQYF
NA | TRBJ1-5 | NA | TRBV12-3/TRBV12-4 | TGTGCCAGCAGTTCGCGCAGGGGCAGTAATCAGCCCCAGCATTTT | CASSSRRGSNQPQHF
NA | TRBJ1-5 | many | TRBV7-2 | TGTGCCAGCAGCTTAGAATCCGATCAGCCCCAGCATTTT | CASSLESDQPQHF
NA | TRBJ2-7 | once | TRBV4-3 | TGCGCCAGCAGCCAAGATAGAATGACAGGAGCCTCCTACGAGCAGTACTTC | CASSQDRMTGASYEQYF
TRBD1 | TRBJ2-7 | NA | TRBV6-2/TRBV6-3 | TGTGCCAGCAGGCTGGCAGGGGGCGAGGGCGAGCAGTACTTC | CASRLAGGEGEQYF
TRBD1 | TRBJ2-3 | NA | TRBV11-2 | TGTGCCAGCAGCGCGCATGGGACAGGGTCGACGCAGTATTTT | CASSAHGTGSTQYF